These 22 T cell receptor beta chains share one sample of origin, sequenced in a study of liver allograft versus peripheral blood T cells. Study details: In transplanted livers, T cell receptor repertoires were compared with those found in the recipients' peripheral blood.

TCRdb reanalysed the reads using MiXCR and keeps one entry per CDR3 protein. This table has around 12,000 distinct CDR3 sequences, over 25% appearing once. The source of these receptors is a human patient who had a liver transplant. A subset of T cells may come from the graft donor.

The chain uses TRBV10-3 and TRBJ2-1; possibly TRBD1 or TRBD2 for D (5 bases each). Germline V gene lookup returns CDR1 ENHRY and CDR2 SYGVKD. The V and J ends lost 2 bases and 10 bases respectively, with 12 bases between them. This CDR3 spans 13 amino acids. This CDR3 is CAISELGRGEQFF. In DNA form, the CDR3 reads TGTGCCATCAGTGAGCTAGGCCGGGGCGAGCAGTTCTTC.

This clonotype is labeled medium-sized. The chain combines TRBV18 with TRBJ1-2, with TRBD1 identical over 8 bases. The J segment lost 4 bases and the V segment lost 3 bases, leaving 10 bases of the junction unmatched. This CDR3 is 16 amino acids long. The germline V gene encodes CDR1 KGHSH and CDR2 LQKENI. The CDR3 bases are TGTGCCAGCTCACCGGGACAGGCGGCCTTGGGCTATGGCTACACCTTC. This translates into CASSPGQAALGYGYTF. The full variable domain, in which reference TRBV18 and TRBJ1-2 provide the parts outside the CDR3, is NAGVMQNPRHLVRRRGQEARLRCSPMKGHSHVYWYRQLPEEGLKFMVYLQKENIIDESGMPKERFSAEFPKEGPSILRIQQVVRGDSAAYFCASSPGQAALGYGYTFGSGTRLTVV.

As to this clonotype: A junction end diverges from the germline sequence, so it may reflect a read error. V and J are TRBV5-1 and TRBJ2-7; D gene unclear. The CDR3 sequence is 16 residues long. Germline V lookup: CDR1 SGHRS, CDR2 YFSETQ. CDR3: CARSPPRFTPNYEQYF. In DNA form, the CDR3 reads TGTGCCAGAAGCCCACCCAGGTTCACCCCTAACTACGAGCAGTACTTC.

The V and J genes are TRBV6-1 and TRBJ1-2, with 8 nucleotides matching TRBD1. Germline CDR1 is MNHNS and CDR2 is SASEGT. This CDR3 is built from 15 residues. The V gene end was trimmed by 6 bases and the J gene end by 7 bases; junction bases not matched to a gene: 13. As DNA, the CDR3 is TGTGCCAGCAGGACCTATCCCCAGGGGGCGGCTGGCTACACCTTC. Residues: CASRTYPQGAAGYTF.

The chain employs TRBV25-1 and TRBJ2-3, with TRBD1 as a possible D gene (5 bases). CDR1 and CDR2 from the germline V gene are MGHDK and SYGVNS. Trimming shortened V by 2 bases and J by 2 bases, and 8 bases separated the two germline ends. The CDR3 runs 14 residues. The CDR3 sequence is CASSEGADTDTQYF. For the CDR3, the DNA is TGTGCCAGCAGTGAAGGGGCAGACACAGATACGCAGTATTTT.

To note about this clonotype: Being one base from a much bigger clone, this may be a read error. This chain links TRBV6-6 with TRBJ2-5, with a tentative D call TRBD1 (6 bases). This CDR3 is 15 amino acids long. Germline CDR1 MNHNY, CDR2 SVGAGI (reference sequence). This CDR3 reads CDSSSSGTIQETQYF. The CDR3 coding sequence is TGTGACAGCAGTTCCTCGGGGACAATCCAAGAGACCCAGTACTTC.

This clonotype was observed a handful of times. V gene TRBV5-1 combines with J gene TRBJ1-1, with a weak D call TRBD1 (5 bases). This CDR3 has 14 residues. The V gene's germline CDR1 is SGHRS and CDR2 YFSETQ. The V and J ends lost 4 bases and 5 bases respectively, with 15 bases between them. This CDR3 is CASSGGGGGTEAFF. The CDR3 DNA reads as TGCGCCAGCAGCGGCGGTGGTGGGGGGACTGAAGCTTTCTTT.

This clonotype was observed a few times. The rearrangement uses TRBV28 and TRBJ1-2, with TRBD1 as a possible D gene (5 bases). V lost 5 bases to trimming and J lost 6 bases, with 22 bases between them. The CDR3 consists of 16 residues. CDR1 is MDHEN and CDR2 is SYDVKM in the germline V gene. The CDR3 DNA follows: TGTGCCAGCAGTCAGATGAGTGAACAGGCCCACGATGGCTACACCTTC. Protein product: CASSQMSEQAHDGYTF.

Only a few counts were recorded for this clonotype. The V and J genes are TRBV7-9 and TRBJ2-3; TRBD1 is a possible D gene (5 bases). This CDR3 has 14 residues. Between the trimmed V and J ends, which lost 4 bases and 4 bases, there was a span of 12 bases. Germline lookup yields CDR1 SEHNR and CDR2 FQNEAQ (reference sequence). CDR3 in amino acids: CASSSYAGSDTQYF. The CDR3 nucleotides read TGTGCCAGCAGCTCATACGCAGGGTCAGATACGCAGTATTTT.

The genes are TRBV2 and TRBJ2-1, with 9 bases fitting TRBD2. In germline, CDR1 is SNHLY, CDR2 FYNNEI. The length of the CDR3 is 16 residues. With V trimmed by 6 bases and J by 8 bases, 14 bases remained unmatched. This CDR3 is CASSDGASGIVDEQFF. The CDR3 nucleotides are TGTGCCAGCAGCGATGGGGCTAGCGGGATTGTCGATGAGCAGTTCTTC.

The chain combines TRBV11-2 with TRBJ2-1, with 11 bases that match TRBD2. The CDR3 runs to 17 residues. J lost 0 bases, V lost 0 bases, and 1 base had no gene match. Germline V gives CDR1 SGHAT, CDR2 FQNNGV. The CDR3 nucleotides are TGTGCCAGCAGCTTAGATCTAGCGGGGGGCTCCTACAATGAGCAGTTCTTC. Residues: CASSLDLAGGSYNEQFF.

By share, this clonotype counts as medium-sized (0.01 to 0.1%). The chain links TRBV6-5 to TRBJ1-1; TRBD1 matches at 8 bases. The CDR3 is 15 amino acids. The V segment lost 0 bases and the J segment 4 bases; nucleotides outside the gene matches: 4. CDR1 is MNHEY, CDR2 SVGAGI, per germline. As DNA, the CDR3 is TGTGCCAGCAGTTACTCCTGGACAGGGCTCACTGAAGCTTTCTTT. Protein product: CASSYSWTGLTEAFF.

The chain has TRBV5-6 and TRBJ2-7, with D possibly TRBD2 on 6 matching bases. Germline V CDR1 and CDR2: SGHDT, YYEEEE. V lost 3 bases and J 6 bases, leaving 19 bases between the germline ends. CDR3 length: 15 amino acids. CDR3 protein: CASSSGVGPGREQYF. CDR3 sequence (DNA): TGTGCCAGCAGCTCGGGGGTGGGACCAGGGCGCGAGCAGTACTTC.

V and J are TRBV27 and TRBJ2-7; TRBD2 matches at 8 bases. Germline V gives CDR1 MNHEY, CDR2 SMNVEV (reference sequence). The V and J ends lost 7 bases and 3 bases, in that order; junction bases with no gene match: 8. CDR3 length: 14 residues. In DNA form, the CDR3 reads TGTGCCAGCACGGGAGGGGGGAGGGGCTACGAGCAGTACTTC. Its translation: CASTGGGRGYEQYF.

This clonotype was counted at least ten times. This chain links TRBV6-1 with TRBJ1-6, with 8 bases identical to TRBD1. Germline CDR1 and CDR2: MNHNS and SASEGT. CDR3 length: 14 amino acids. V shed 8 bases, J shed 7 bases, and the junction held 7 bases outside the gene matches. Here the CDR3 DNA reads TGTGCCAGCTTTTCTAGACAGGGGAATTCACCCCTCCACTTT. Translated, it gives CASFSRQGNSPLHF.

This clonotype is medium-sized. DNA for the CDR3: TGTGCCAGCTCACCTACTATTAGGGGTGGCGGTCAGCCCCAGCATTTT. The encoded protein is CASSPTIRGGGQPQHF. V is TRBV18 and J is TRBJ1-5; D is possibly TRBD1 (5 bases). CDR1 KGHSH and CDR2 LQKENI come from the germline V gene. The CDR3 extends over 16 amino acids. The ends were cut back, 3 bases at V and 6 bases at J, with 18 bases in the middle.

There are a few counts of this clonotype. The V gene is TRBV27, the J gene TRBJ1-1; no clear D. The CDR3 is 15 amino acids. The germline CDR1 and CDR2 sequences are MNHEY and SMNVEV (reference sequence). Trimming took off 8 bases at V and 1 base at J, with 17 bases between the two ends. CDR3 residues: CASLPQNPTNTEAFF. In DNA, the CDR3 is TGTGCCAGCCTACCACAAAATCCAACGAACACTGAAGCTTTCTTT.

The J gene is TRBJ1-1, the V gene TRBV18; no firm D call. This CDR3 is built from 12 residues. V shed 2 bases and J shed 5 bases, with 6 bases lying between them. The germline V gene has CDR1 KGHSH and CDR2 LQKENI. CDR3 nucleotides: TGTGCCAGCTCACCAACGCGGACTGAAGCTTTCTTT. Residues: CASSPTRTEAFF.

In its sample, this clonotype was seen a few times. V is TRBV5-5 and J is TRBJ1-5; no firm D call. The germline CDR1 and CDR2 sequences are SGHKS and YYEKEE (reference sequence). The CDR3 consists of 13 residues. V lost 4 bases to trimming and J lost 3 bases, with 8 bases between them. The CDR3 DNA follows: TGTGCCAGCAGCCCCGGGCCCAATCAGCCCCAGCATTTT. It yields the protein CASSPGPNQPQHF. The complete variable domain, with remaining parts taken from reference TRBV5-5 and TRBJ1-5, reads DAGVTQSPTHLIKTRGQQVTLRCSPISGHKSVSWYQQVLGQGPQFIFQYYEKEERGRGNFPDRFSARQFPNYSSELNVNALLLGDSALYLCASSPGPNQPQHFGDGTRLSIL.

The chain employs TRBV7-9 and TRBJ2-7; D is unresolved. Trimming pared 2 bases from V and 5 bases from J, leaving 7 bases between. The CDR3 covers 12 residues. The germline gives CDR1 SEHNR, CDR2 FQNEAQ (reference sequence). The chain's CDR3 is CASSLMTDEQYF. In DNA form, the CDR3 reads TGTGCCAGCAGCTTAATGACGGACGAGCAGTACTTC.

The rearrangement uses TRBV9 and TRBJ1-1; D may be TRBD1 (5 bases). Germline CDR1 reads SGDLS; CDR2 reads YYNGEE. This CDR3 is 13 amino acids long. The V gene lost 4 bases and the J gene lost 2 bases, with 9 bases spanning the gap. For the CDR3, the DNA is TGTGCCAGCAGCAAGGGACCTAACACTGAAGCTTTCTTT. Amino acids: CASSKGPNTEAFF.

By sample fraction, this clonotype is medium-sized. The rearrangement uses TRBV10-3 and TRBJ1-2; D is uncertain. V lost 0 bases and J lost 8, with 7 bases in between. The CDR3 extends over 12 amino acids. CDR1 is ENHRY and CDR2 is SYGVKD in the germline V gene. The CDR3 DNA reads as TGTGCCATCAGTGAGTCGACGGGAGGCTACACCTTC. It specifies CAISESTGGYTF.